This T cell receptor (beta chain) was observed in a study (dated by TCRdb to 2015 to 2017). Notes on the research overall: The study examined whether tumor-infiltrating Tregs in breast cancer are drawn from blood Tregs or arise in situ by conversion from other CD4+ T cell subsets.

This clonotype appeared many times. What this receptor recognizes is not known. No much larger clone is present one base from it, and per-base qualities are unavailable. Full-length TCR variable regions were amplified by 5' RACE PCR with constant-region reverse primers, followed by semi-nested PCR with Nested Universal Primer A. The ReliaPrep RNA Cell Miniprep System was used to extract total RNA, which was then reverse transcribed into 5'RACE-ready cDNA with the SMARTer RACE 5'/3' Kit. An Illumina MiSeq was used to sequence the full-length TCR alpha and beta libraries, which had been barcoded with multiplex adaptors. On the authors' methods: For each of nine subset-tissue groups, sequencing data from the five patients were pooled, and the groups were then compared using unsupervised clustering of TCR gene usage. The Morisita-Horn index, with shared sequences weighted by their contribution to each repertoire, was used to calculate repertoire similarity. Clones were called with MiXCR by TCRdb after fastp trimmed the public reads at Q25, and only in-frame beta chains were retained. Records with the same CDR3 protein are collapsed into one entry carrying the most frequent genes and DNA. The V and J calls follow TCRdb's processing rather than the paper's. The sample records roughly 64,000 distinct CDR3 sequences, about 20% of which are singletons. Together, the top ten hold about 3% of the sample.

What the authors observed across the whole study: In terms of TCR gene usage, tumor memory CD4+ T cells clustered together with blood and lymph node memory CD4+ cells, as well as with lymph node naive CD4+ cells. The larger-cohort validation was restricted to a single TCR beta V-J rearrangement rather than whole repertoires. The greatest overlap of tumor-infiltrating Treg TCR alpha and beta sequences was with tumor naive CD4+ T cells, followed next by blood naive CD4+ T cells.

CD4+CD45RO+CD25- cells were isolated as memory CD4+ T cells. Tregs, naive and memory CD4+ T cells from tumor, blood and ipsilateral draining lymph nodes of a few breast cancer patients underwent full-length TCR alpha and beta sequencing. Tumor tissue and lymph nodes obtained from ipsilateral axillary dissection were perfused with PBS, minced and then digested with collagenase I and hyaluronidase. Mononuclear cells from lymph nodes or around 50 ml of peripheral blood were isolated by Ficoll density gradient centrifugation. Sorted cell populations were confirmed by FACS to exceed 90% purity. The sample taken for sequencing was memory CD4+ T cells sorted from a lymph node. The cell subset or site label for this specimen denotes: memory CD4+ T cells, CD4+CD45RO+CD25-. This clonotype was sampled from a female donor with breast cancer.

The CDR3 protein sequence reads: CATAPNTDTQYF. The bases are TGTGCCACCGCCCCTAACACAGATACGCAGTATTTT. Recombination joined TRBV10-3 with TRBJ2-3; confidence is insufficient to name the D gene. Taken from the germline V gene, the CDR1 and CDR2 loops are ENHRY and SYGVKD. The CDR3 holds 12 amino acids from the cysteine to the phenylalanine. Left in the record is the CDR3 DNA by itself, 36 bases read in frame from the first base. The junction shows trimming of 10 bases on V and 2 bases on J, plus 10 bases between the germline ends.